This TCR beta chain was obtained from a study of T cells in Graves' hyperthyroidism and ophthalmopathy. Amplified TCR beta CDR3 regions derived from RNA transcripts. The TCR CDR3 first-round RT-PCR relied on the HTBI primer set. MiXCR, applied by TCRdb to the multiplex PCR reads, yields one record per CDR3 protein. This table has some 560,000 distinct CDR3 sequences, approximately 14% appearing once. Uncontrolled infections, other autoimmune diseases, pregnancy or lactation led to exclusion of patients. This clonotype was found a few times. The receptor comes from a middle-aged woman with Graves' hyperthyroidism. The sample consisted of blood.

The CDR3 region is CASSARGGQEPQHF. The CDR3 DNA sequence: TGTGCCAGCAGCGCGAGGGGAGGCCAAGAGCCCCAGCATTTT. This sequence joins TRBV9 and TRBJ1-5; perhaps TRBD1 as D (5 bases). This CDR3 contains 14 residues. Germline V gene data show CDR1 as SGDLS and CDR2 as YYNGEE. V was shortened by 3 bases and J by 8 bases, with 15 bases between the two germline ends.